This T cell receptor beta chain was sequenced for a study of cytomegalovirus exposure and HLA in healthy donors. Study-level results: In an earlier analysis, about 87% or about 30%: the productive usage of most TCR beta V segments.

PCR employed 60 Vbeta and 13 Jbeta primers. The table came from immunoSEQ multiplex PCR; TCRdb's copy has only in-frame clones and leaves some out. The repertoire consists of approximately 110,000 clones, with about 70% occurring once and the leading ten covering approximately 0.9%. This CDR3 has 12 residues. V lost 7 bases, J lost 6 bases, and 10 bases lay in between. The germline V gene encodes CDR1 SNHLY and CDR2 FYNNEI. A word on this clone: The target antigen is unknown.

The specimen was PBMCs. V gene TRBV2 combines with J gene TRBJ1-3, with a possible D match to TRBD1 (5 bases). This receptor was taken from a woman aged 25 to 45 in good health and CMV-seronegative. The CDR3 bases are TGTGCCAGCACCAGGGAAGAAAACACCATATATTTT. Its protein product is CASTREENTIYF.